The 10 T cell receptor beta chains below come from one sample, sequenced in a study of cytomegalovirus exposure and HLA in healthy donors. The PCR had 60 Vbeta and 13 Jbeta primers. The method was immunoSEQ multiplex PCR; TCRdb's version includes in-frame clones alone and lacks a portion of them. The sample contains about 160,000 clones, approximately 80% of which appear only once. Sequenced: PBMCs. The source is a young woman in good health and CMV-seropositive.

The gene calls are TRBV5-1 and TRBJ1-1; D unresolved. This CDR3 spans 14 amino acids. V was pared by 8 bases and J by 1 base, with 15 bases between. Germline CDR1 reads SGHRS; CDR2 reads YFSETQ. The CDR3 coding sequence is TGCGCCAGTTCCCCACTCGGGTCGAACACTGAAGCTTTCTTT. Protein product: CASSPLGSNTEAFF.

Note on this clone: Other DNA sequences in this specimen translate into the identical CDR3. V is TRBV9 and J is TRBJ2-1; 10 nucleotides line up with TRBD2. The J segment lost 10 bases and the V segment lost 4 bases, leaving 8 bases of the junction unmatched. CDR3 length: 14 residues. Looked up from germline, CDR1 is SGDLS and CDR2 is YYNGEE. CDR3 nucleotides: TGTGCCAGCAGCACCAGCGGGGGGGCGAAAGAGCAGTTCTTC. Encoded protein: CASSTSGGAKEQFF.

This clone turned up a few times. An end of the junction does not agree with germline; a read error may underlie this. The chain couples TRBV7-9 to TRBJ2-5, with a weak D call TRBD2 (5 bases). The V gene's germline CDR1 is SEHNR and CDR2 FQNEAQ (reference sequence). The CDR3 totals 14 residues. The CDR3 loop reads CSSSLLNGISTLYF. The CDR3 bases are TGTTCCAGCAGCTTACTTAACGGGATCTCGACCCTGTACTTC.

This CDR3 is CASSFTGTQPQHF. The DNA of the CDR3 is TGTGCCAGCAGTTTCACAGGGACTCAGCCCCAGCATTTT. J is TRBJ1-5 and V is TRBV27, with a possible D match to TRBD1 (6 bases). Trimming cost V 3 bases and J 6 bases, with 9 bases left between them. The CDR3 totals 13 residues. The germline V gene encodes CDR1 MNHEY and CDR2 SMNVEV (reference sequence).

Details on this clone: Mismatch with germline at one junction end may stem from a read error. The J gene is TRBJ2-1, the V gene TRBV7-9; D is uncertain. Germline lookup yields CDR1 SEHNR and CDR2 FQNEAQ (reference sequence). CDR3 size: 11 residues. CDR3 DNA sequence: TGTTCCAGCAGCTCAACTTTGGAGCAGTTCTTC. This sequence encodes CSSSSTLEQFF.

The chain is built from TRBV28 and TRBJ2-7; possible D gene TRBD1, 6 bases. Per the germline V gene, CDR1 is MDHEN and CDR2 is SYDVKM. The CDR3 length is 14 residues. The germline V and J ends were trimmed by 4 bases and 11 bases, with 21 bases remaining between them. CDR3 DNA: TGTGCCAGCAGTTCTCCTCCGGGACACCCGTCGGAGTACTTC. Translating gives CASSSPPGHPSEYF.

This clone appeared once. The rearrangement uses TRBV5-1 and TRBJ2-3, with a tentative D call TRBD2 (5 bases). CDR1 is SGHRS, CDR2 YFSETQ, per germline. V was shortened by 4 bases and J by 3 bases, with 15 bases between the two germline ends. The CDR3 is made up of 15 amino acids. As DNA, the CDR3 is TGCGCCAGCAGCCTGCAAGAGGGCCAGACAGATACGCAGTATTTT. This sequence encodes CASSLQEGQTDTQYF.

The chain joins TRBV6-5 to TRBJ1-1; 7 bases fit TRBD1. The CDR3 is 15 residues long. The V and J ends lost 4 bases and 5 bases, in that order; junction bases with no gene match: 10. CDR1 and CDR2 (germline): MNHEY, SVGAGI. DNA of the CDR3: TGTGCCAGCAGTTCCCCGAGACAGGGTATAACTGAAGCTTTCTTT. Amino acid sequence: CASSSPRQGITEAFF.

The gene calls are TRBV2 and TRBJ1-2, with D possibly being TRBD1 (6 bases). Per germline, CDR1 SNHLY and CDR2 FYNNEI. The CDR3 is 14 residues long. Between the trimmed V and J ends, which lost 8 bases and 2 bases, there was a span of 15 bases. CDR3 DNA sequence: TGTGCCAGCGTCCGACAGGAGAGCAACTATGGCTACACCTTC. Translated: CASVRQESNYGYTF.

The J gene is TRBJ2-1, the V gene TRBV7-3; 7 nucleotides match TRBD1. This CDR3 is 15 amino acids long. The J segment lost 2 bases and the V segment lost 5 bases, leaving 6 bases of the junction unmatched. Germline V CDR1 and CDR2: SGHTA, FQGTGA. The CDR3 coding sequence is TGTGCCAGCAGCCTAGGGACAGTAACCTACAATGAGCAGTTCTTC. This sequence encodes CASSLGTVTYNEQFF.